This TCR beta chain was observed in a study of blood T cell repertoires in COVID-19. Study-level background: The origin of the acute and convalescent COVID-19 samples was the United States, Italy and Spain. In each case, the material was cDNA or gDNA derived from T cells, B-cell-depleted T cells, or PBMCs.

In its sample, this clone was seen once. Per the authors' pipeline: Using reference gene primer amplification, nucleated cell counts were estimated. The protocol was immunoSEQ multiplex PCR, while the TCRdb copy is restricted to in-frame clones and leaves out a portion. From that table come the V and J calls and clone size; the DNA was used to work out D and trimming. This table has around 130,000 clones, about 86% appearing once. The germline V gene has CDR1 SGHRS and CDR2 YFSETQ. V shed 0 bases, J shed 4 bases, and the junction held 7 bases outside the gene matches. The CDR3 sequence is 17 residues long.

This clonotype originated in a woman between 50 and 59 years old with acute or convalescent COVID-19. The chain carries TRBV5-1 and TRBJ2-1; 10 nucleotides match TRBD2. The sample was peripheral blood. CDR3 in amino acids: CASSLALAGASYNEQFF. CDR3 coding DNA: TGCGCCAGCAGCTTGGCCCTAGCGGGAGCCTCTTACAATGAGCAGTTCTTC. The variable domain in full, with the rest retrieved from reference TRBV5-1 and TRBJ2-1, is KAGVTQTPRYLIKTRGQQVTLSCSPISGHRSVSWYQQTPGQGLQFLFEYFSETQRNKGNFPGRFSGRQFSNSRSEMNVSTLELGDSALYLCASSLALAGASYNEQFFGPGTRLTVL.